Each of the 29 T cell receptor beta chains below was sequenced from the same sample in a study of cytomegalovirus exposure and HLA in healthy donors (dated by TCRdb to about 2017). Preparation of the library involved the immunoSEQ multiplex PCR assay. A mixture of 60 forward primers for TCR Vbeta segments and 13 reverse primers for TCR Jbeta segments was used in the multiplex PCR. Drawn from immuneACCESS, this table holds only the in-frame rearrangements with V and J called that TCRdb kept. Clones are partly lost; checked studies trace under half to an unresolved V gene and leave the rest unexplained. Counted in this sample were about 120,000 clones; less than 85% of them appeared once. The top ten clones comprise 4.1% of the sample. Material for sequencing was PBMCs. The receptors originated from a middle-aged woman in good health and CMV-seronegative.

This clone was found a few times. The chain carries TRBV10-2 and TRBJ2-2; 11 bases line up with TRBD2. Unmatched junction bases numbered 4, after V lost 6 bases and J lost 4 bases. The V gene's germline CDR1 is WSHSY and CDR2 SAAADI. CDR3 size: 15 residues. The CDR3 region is CASSGTSGLTGELFF. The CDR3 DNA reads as TGCGCCAGCAGCGGGACTAGCGGACTCACCGGGGAGCTGTTTTTT.

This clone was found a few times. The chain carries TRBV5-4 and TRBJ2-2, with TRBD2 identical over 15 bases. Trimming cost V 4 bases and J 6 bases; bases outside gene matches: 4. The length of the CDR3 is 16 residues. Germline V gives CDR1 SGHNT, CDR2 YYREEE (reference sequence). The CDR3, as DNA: TGTGCCAGCAGCAGGACTAGCGGGGGGGCCGCCGGGGAGCTGTTTTTT. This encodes CASSRTSGGAAGELFF.

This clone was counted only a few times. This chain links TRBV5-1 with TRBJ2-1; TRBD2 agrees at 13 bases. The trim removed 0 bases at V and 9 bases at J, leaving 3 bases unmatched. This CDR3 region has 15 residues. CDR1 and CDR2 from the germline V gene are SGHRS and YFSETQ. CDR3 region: CASSLEGLAGVEQFF. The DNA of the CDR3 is TGCGCCAGCAGCTTGGAAGGACTAGCGGGGGTTGAGCAGTTCTTC.

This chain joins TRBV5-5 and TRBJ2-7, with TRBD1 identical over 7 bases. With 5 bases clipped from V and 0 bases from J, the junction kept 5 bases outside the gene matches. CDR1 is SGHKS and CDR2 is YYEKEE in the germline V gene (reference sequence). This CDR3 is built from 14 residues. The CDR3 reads CASRTRDSSYEQYF. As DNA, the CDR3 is TGTGCCAGCAGGACAAGGGACAGCTCCTACGAGCAGTACTTC.

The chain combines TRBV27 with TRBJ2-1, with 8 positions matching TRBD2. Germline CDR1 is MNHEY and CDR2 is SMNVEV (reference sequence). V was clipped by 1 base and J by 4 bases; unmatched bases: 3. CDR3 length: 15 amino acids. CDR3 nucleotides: TGTGCCAGCAGTTTATGGTCGGGAGGGTACAATGAGCAGTTCTTC. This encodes CASSLWSGGYNEQFF.

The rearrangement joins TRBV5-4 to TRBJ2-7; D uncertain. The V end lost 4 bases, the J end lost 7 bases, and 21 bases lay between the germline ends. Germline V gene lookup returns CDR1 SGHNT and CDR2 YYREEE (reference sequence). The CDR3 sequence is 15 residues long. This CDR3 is CASSHLGAENREQYF. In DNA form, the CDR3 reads TGTGCCAGCAGCCACCTTGGAGCAGAGAATCGGGAGCAGTACTTC.

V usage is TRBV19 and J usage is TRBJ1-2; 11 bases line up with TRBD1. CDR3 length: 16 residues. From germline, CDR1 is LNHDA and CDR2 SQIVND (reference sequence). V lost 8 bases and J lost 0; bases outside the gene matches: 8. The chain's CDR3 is CASRGTGGTTNYGYTF. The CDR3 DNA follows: TGTGCCAGTCGCGGGACAGGGGGTACCACTAACTATGGCTACACCTTC.

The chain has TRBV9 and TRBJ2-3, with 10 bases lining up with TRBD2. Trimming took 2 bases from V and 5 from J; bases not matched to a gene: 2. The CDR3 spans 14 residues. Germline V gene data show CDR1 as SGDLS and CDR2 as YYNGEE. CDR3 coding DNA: TGTGCCAGCAGCGTGGTAGCGGGAGGAGATACGCAGTATTTT. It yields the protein CASSVVAGGDTQYF. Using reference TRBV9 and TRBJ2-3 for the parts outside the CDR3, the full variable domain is DSGVTQTPKHLITATGQRVTLRCSPRSGDLSVYWYQQSLDQGLQFLIQYYNGEERAKGNILERFSAQQFPDLHSELNLSSLELGDSALYFCASSVVAGGDTQYFGPGTRLTVL.

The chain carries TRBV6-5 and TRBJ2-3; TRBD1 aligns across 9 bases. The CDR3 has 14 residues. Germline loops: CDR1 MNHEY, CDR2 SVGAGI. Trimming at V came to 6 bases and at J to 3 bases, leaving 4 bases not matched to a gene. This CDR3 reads CASRTGQGTDTQYF. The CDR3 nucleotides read TGTGCCAGCAGGACGGGACAGGGAACAGATACGCAGTATTTT.

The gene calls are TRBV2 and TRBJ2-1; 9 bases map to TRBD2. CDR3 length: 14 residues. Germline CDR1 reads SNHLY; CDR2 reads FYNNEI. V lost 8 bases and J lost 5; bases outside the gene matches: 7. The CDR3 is CASRSGGQNNEQFF. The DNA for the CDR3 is TGTGCCAGCCGGAGCGGGGGGCAAAACAATGAGCAGTTCTTC.

The CDR3 reads CASSFQWTGGVSEKLFF. CDR3 in DNA: TGTGCCAGCAGCTTCCAATGGACAGGAGGGGTTTCTGAAAAACTGTTTTTT. The chain combines TRBV7-2 with TRBJ1-4; 7 bases fit TRBD1. J lost 7 bases, V lost 3 bases, and 14 bases had no gene match. The length of the CDR3 is 17 residues. Germline CDR1 SGHTA, CDR2 FQGNSA.

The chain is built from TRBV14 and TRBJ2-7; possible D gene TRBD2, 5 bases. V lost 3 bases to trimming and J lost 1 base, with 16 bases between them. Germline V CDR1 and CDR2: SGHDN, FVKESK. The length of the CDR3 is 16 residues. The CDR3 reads CASSQAGILTSYEQYF. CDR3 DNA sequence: TGTGCCAGCAGCCAGGCCGGGATCCTAACTTCCTACGAGCAGTACTTC.

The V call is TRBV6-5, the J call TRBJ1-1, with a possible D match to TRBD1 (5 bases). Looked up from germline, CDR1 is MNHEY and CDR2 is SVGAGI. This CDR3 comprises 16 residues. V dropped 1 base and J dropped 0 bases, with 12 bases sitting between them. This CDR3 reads CASSYFGGEMNTEAFF. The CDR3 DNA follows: TGTGCCAGCAGTTACTTCGGGGGAGAGATGAACACTGAAGCTTTCTTT.

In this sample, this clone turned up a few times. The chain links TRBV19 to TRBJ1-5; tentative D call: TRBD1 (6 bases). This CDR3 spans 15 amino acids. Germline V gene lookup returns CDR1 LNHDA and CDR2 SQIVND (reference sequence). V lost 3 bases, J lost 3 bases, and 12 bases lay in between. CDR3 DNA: TGTGCCAGTAGTATGGGTCAGGGGTTCAATCAGCCCCAGCATTTT. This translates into CASSMGQGFNQPQHF.

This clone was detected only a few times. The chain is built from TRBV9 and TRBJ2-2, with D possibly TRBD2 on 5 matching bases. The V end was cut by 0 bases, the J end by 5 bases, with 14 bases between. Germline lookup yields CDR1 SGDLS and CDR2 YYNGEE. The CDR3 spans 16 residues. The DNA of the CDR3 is TGTGCCAGCAGCGTAGGCGGGCCTCGAAAAACCGGGGAGCTGTTTTTT. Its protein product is CASSVGGPRKTGELFF.

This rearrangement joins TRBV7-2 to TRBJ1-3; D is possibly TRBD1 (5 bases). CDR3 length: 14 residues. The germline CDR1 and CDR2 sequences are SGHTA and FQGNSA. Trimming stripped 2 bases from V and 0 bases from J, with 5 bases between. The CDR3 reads CASSLQGSGNTIYF. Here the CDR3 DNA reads TGTGCCAGCAGCTTACAGGGCTCTGGAAACACCATATATTTT.

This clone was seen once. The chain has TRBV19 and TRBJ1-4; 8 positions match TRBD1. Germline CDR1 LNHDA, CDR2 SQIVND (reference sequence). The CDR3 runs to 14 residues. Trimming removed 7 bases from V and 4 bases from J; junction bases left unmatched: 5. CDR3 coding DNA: TGTGCCAGTACAGGGGGCAGGAGTAATGAAAAACTGTTTTTT. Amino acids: CASTGGRSNEKLFF.

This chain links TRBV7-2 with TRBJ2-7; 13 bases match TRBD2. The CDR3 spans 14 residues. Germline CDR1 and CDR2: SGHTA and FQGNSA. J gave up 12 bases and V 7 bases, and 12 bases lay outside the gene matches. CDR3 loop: CASTDWTSGSRTYF. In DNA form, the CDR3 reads TGTGCCAGCACCGACTGGACTAGCGGGAGCCGCACGTACTTC.

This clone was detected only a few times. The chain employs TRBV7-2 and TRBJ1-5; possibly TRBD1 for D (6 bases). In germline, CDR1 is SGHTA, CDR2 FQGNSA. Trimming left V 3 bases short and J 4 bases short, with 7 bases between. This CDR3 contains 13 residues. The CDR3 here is CASSFQGNQPQHF. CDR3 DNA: TGTGCCAGCAGCTTTCAGGGGAATCAGCCCCAGCATTTT.

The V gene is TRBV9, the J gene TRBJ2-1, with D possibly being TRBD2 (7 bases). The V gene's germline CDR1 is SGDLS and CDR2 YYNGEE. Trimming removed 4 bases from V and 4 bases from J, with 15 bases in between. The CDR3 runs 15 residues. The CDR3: CASSREGGPYNEQFF. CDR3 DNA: TGTGCCAGCAGCCGAGAGGGGGGGCCGTACAATGAGCAGTTCTTC. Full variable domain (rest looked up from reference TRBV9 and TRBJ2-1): DSGVTQTPKHLITATGQRVTLRCSPRSGDLSVYWYQQSLDQGLQFLIQYYNGEERAKGNILERFSAQQFPDLHSELNLSSLELGDSALYFCASSREGGPYNEQFFGPGTRLTVL.

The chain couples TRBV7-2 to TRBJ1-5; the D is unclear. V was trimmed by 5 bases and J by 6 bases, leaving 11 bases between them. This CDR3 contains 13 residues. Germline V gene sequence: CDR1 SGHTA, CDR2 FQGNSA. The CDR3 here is CASSPAGVQPQHF. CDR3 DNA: TGTGCCAGCAGCCCTGCCGGGGTTCAGCCCCAGCATTTT.

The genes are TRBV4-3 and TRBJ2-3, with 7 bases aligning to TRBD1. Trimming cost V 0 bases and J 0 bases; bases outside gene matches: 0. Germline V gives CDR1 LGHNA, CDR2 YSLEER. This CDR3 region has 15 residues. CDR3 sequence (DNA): TGCGCCAGCAGCCAAGAGGGACAGAGCACAGATACGCAGTATTTT. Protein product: CASSQEGQSTDTQYF.

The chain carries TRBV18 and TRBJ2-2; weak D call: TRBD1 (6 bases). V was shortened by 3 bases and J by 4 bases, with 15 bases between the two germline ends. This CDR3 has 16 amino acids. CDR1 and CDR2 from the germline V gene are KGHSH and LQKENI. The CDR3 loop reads CASSPNQGQATGELFF. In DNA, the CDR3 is TGTGCCAGCTCACCTAATCAGGGGCAAGCCACCGGGGAGCTGTTTTTT. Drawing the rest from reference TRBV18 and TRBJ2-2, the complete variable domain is NAGVMQNPRHLVRRRGQEARLRCSPMKGHSHVYWYRQLPEEGLKFMVYLQKENIIDESGMPKERFSAEFPKEGPSILRIQQVVRGDSAAYFCASSPNQGQATGELFFGEGSRLTVL.

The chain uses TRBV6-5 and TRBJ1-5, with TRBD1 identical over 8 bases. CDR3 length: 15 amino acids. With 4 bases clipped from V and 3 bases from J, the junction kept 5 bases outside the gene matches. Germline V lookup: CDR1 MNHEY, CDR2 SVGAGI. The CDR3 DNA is TGTGCCAGCAGTTCCTACAGGGGGAACAATCAGCCCCAGCATTTT. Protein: CASSSYRGNNQPQHF.

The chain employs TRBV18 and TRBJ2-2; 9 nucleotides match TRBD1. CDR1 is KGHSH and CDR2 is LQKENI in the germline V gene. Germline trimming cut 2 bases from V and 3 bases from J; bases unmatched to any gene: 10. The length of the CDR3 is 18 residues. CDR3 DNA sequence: TGTGCCAGCTCACCAATGGTCTCGGGGACAGGGCACACCGGGGAGCTGTTTTTT. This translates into CASSPMVSGTGHTGELFF. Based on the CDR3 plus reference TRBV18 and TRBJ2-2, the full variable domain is NAGVMQNPRHLVRRRGQEARLRCSPMKGHSHVYWYRQLPEEGLKFMVYLQKENIIDESGMPKERFSAEFPKEGPSILRIQQVVRGDSAAYFCASSPMVSGTGHTGELFFGEGSRLTVL.

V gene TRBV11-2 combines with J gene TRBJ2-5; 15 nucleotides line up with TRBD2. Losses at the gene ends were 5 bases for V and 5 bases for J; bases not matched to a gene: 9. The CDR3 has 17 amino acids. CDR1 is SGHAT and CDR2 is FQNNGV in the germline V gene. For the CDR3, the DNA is TGTGCCAGCAGCCCGGGACTAGCGGGAGGTACGAGGGAGACCCAGTACTTC. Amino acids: CASSPGLAGGTRETQYF.

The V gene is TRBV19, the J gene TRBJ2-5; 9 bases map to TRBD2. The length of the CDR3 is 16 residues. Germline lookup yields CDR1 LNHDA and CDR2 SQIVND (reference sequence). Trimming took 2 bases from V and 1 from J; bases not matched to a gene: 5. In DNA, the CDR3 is TGTGCCAGTAGTATATCGGCGGGAGGGCCCCAAGAGACCCAGTACTTC. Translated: CASSISAGGPQETQYF. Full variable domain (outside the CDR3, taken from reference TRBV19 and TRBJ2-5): DGGITQSPKYLFRKEGQNVTLSCEQNLNHDAMYWYRQDPGQGLRLIYYSQIVNDFQKGDIAEGYSVSREKKESFPLTVTSAQKNPTAFYLCASSISAGGPQETQYFGPGTRLLVL.

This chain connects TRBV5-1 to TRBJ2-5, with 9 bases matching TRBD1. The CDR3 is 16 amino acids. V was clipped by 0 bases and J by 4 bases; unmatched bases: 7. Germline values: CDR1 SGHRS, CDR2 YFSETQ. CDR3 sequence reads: CASSLGPGQGGETQYF. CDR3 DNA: TGCGCCAGCAGCTTGGGCCCGGGACAGGGTGGAGAGACCCAGTACTTC.

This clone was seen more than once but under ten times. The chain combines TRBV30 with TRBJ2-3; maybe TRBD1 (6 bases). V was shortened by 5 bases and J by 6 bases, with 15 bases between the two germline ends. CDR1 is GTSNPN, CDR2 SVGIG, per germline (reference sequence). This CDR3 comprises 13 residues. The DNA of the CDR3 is TGTGCCTGGGCACAGGGCAGAGTGGATACGCAGTATTTT. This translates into CAWAQGRVDTQYF.